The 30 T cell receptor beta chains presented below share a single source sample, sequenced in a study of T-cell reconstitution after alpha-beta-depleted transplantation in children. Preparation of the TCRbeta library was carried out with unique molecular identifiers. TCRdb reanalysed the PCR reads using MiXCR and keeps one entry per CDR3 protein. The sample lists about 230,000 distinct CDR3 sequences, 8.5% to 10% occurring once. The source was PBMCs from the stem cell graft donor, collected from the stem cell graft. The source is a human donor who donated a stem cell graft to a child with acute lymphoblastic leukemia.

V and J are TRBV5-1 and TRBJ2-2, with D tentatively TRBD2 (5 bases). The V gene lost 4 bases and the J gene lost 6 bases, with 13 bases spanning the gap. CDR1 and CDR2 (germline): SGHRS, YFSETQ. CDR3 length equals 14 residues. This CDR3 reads CASSPETRAGELFF. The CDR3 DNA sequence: TGCGCCAGCAGCCCAGAGACGAGGGCCGGGGAGCTGTTTTTT. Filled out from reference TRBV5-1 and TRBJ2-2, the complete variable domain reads KAGVTQTPRYLIKTRGQQVTLSCSPISGHRSVSWYQQTPGQGLQFLFEYFSETQRNKGNFPGRFSGRQFSNSRSEMNVSTLELGDSALYLCASSPETRAGELFFGEGSRLTVL.

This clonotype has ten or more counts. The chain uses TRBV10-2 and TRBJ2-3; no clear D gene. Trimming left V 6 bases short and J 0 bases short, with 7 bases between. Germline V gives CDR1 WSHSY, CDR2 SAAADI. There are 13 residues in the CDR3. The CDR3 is CASSPTSTDTQYF. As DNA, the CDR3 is TGCGCCAGCAGCCCTACTAGCACAGATACGCAGTATTTT.

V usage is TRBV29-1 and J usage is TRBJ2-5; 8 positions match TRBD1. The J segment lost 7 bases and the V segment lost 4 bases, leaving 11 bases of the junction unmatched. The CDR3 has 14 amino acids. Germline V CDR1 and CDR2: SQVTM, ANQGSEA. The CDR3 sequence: CSVADRGNLGTQYF. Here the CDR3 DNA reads TGCAGCGTTGCAGACAGGGGAAATTTGGGGACCCAGTACTTC.

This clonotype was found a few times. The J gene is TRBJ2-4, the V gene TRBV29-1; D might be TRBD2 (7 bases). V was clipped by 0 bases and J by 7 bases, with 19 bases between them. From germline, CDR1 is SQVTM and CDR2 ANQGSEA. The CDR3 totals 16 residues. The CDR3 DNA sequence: TGCAGCGTTGAAGATCGGACGGGGGGCCATATGAACATTCAGTACTTC. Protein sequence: CSVEDRTGGHMNIQYF.

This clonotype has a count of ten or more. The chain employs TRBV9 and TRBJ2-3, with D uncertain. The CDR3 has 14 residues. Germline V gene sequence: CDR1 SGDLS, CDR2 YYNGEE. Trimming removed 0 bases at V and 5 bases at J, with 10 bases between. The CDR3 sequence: CASSVVLGIDTQYF. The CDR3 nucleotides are TGTGCCAGCAGCGTAGTCTTGGGGATAGATACGCAGTATTTT.

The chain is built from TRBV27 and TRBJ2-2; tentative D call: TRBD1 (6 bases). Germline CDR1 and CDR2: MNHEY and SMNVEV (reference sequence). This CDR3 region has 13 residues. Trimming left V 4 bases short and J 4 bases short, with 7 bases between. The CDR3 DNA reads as TGTGCCAGCAGTTGGGGGCGCACCGGGGAGCTGTTTTTT. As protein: CASSWGRTGELFF.

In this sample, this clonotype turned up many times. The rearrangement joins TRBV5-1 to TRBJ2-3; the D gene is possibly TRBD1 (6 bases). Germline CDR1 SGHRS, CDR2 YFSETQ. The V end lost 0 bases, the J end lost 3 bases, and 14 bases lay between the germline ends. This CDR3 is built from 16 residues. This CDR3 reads CASSLVGAGATDTQYF. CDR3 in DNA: TGCGCCAGCAGCTTGGTGGGGGCCGGTGCGACAGATACGCAGTATTTT. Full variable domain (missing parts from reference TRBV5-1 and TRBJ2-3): KAGVTQTPRYLIKTRGQQVTLSCSPISGHRSVSWYQQTPGQGLQFLFEYFSETQRNKGNFPGRFSGRQFSNSRSEMNVSTLELGDSALYLCASSLVGAGATDTQYFGPGTRLTVL.

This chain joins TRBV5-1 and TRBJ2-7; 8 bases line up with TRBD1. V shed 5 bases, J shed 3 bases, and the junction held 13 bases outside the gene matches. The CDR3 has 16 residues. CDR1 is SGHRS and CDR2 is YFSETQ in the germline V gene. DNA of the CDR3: TGCGCCAGCAGTTTACTCCGGGACAGGCCCCTCTACGAGCAGTACTTC. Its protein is CASSLLRDRPLYEQYF.

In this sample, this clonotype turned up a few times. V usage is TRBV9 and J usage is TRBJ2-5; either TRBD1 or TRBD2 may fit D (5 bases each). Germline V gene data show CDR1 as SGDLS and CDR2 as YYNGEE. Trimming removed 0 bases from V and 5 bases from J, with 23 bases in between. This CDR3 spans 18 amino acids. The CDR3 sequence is CASSVVSTGTPLAETQYF. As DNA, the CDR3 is TGTGCCAGCAGCGTAGTTAGTACCGGGACCCCACTCGCGGAGACCCAGTACTTC.

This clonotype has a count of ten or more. The CDR3 loop reads CSARRGGPDRGENIQYF. CDR3 in DNA: TGCAGTGCCAGAAGAGGGGGCCCGGACCGAGGGGAAAACATTCAGTACTTC. The rearrangement links TRBV20-1 to TRBJ2-4, with 7 bases matching TRBD1. Germline V gene lookup returns CDR1 DFQATT and CDR2 SNEGSKA (reference sequence). The CDR3 has 17 amino acids. The V gene end was trimmed by 6 bases and the J gene end by 5 bases; junction bases not matched to a gene: 19.

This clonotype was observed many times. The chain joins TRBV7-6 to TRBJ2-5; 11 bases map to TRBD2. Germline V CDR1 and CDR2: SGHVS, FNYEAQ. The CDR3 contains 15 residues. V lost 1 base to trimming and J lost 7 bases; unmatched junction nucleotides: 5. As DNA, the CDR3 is TGTGCCAGCAGCTTAGATGGGACTAGCGGTGGGACCCAGTACTTC. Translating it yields CASSLDGTSGGTQYF.

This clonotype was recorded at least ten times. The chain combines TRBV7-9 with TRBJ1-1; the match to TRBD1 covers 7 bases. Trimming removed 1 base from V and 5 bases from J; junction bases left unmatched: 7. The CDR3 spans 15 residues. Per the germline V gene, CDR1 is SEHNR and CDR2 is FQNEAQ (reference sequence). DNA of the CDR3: TGTGCCAGCAGCTTAGAGGGGGCTGGGGGAACTGAAGCTTTCTTT. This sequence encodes CASSLEGAGGTEAFF. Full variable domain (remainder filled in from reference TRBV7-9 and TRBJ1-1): DTGVSQNPRHKITKRGQNVTFRCDPISEHNRLYWYRQTLGQGPEFLTYFQNEAQLEKSRLLSDRFSAERPKGSFSTLEIQRTEQGDSAMYLCASSLEGAGGTEAFFGQGTRLTVV.

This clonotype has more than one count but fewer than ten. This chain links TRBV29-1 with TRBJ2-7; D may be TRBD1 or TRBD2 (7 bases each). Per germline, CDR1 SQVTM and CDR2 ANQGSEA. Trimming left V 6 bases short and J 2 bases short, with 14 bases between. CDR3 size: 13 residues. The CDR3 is CSVAQGRAYEQYF. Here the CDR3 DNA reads TGCAGCGTCGCACAGGGGAGGGCCTACGAGCAGTACTTC.

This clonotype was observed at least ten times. CDR3 amino acids: CSASPTSTDTQYF. The CDR3, as DNA: TGCAGTGCCTCCCCCACTAGCACAGATACGCAGTATTTT. The chain employs TRBV20-1 and TRBJ2-3, with D unclear. This CDR3 has 13 residues. The V end was cut by 6 bases, the J end by 0 bases, with 10 bases between. Germline lookup yields CDR1 DFQATT and CDR2 SNEGSKA (reference sequence).

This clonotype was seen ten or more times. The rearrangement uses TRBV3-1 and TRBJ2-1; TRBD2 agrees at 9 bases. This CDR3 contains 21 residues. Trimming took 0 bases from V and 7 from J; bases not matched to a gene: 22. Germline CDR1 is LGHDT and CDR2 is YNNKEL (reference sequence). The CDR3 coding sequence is TGTGCCAGCAGCCAAGAGACGCTCAGTTTTTCTAGCGGGGATTTGGGGAATGAGCAGTTCTTC. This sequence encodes CASSQETLSFSSGDLGNEQFF.

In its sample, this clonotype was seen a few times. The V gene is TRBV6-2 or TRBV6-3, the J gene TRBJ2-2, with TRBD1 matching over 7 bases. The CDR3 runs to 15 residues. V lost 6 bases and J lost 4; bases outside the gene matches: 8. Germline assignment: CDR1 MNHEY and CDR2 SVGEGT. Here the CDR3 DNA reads TGTGCCAGCAGCCGCTATACAGGGGCCACCGGGGAGCTGTTTTTT. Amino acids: CASSRYTGATGELFF.

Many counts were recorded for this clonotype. The CDR3 nucleotides are TGCAGTGCTAGAGAAAGCGGGCCTAATAATTCACCCCTCCACTTT. It encodes CSARESGPNNSPLHF. The chain has TRBV20-1 and TRBJ1-6; unclear D gene. The V gene's germline CDR1 is DFQATT and CDR2 SNEGSKA (reference sequence). The germline V and J ends were trimmed by 0 bases and 5 bases, with 11 bases remaining between them. This CDR3 has 15 amino acids.

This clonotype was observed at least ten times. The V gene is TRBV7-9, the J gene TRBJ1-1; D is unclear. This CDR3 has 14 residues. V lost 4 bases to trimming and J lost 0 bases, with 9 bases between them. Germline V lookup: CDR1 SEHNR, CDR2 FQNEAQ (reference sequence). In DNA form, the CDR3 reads TGTGCCAGCAGCTCCGGACGGATGAACACTGAAGCTTTCTTT. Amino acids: CASSSGRMNTEAFF.

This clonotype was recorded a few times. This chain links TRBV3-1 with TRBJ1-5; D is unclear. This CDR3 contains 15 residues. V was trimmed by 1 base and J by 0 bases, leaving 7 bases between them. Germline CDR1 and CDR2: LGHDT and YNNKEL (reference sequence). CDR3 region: CASSQAVNSNQPQHF. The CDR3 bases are TGTGCCAGCAGCCAAGCGGTAAATAGCAATCAGCCCCAGCATTTT.

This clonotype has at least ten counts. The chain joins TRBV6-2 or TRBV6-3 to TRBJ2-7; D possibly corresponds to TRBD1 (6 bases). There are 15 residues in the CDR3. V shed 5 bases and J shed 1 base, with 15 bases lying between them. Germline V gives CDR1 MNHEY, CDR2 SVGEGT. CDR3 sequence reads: CASSNDRDTSYEQYF. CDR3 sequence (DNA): TGTGCCAGCAGTAACGACCGGGACACGTCCTACGAGCAGTACTTC.

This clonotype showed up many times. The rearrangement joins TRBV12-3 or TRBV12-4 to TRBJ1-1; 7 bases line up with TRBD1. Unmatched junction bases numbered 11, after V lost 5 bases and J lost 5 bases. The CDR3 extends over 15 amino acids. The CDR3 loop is CASSTPGGRETEAFF. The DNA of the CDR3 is TGTGCCAGCAGTACCCCAGGGGGGCGAGAAACTGAAGCTTTCTTT.

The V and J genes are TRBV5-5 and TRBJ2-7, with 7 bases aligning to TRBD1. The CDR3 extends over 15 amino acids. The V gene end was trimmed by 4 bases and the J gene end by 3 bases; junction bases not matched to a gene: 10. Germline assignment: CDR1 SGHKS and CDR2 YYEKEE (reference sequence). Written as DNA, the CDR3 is TGTGCCAGCAGCCCGGGGACAGAGCCGATCTACGAGCAGTACTTC. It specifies CASSPGTEPIYEQYF.

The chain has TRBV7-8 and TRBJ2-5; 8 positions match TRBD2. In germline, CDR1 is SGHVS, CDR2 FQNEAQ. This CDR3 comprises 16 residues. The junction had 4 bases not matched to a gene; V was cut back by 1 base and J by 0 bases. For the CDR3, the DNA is TGTGCCAGCAGCTTAGATCGGGGGGGCCACCAAGAGACCCAGTACTTC. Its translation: CASSLDRGGHQETQYF.

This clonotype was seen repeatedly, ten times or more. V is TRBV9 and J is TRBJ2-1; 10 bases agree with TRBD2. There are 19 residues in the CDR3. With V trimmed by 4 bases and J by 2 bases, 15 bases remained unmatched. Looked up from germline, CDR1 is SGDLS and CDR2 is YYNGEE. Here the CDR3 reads CASSSRELAGTQTYNEQFF. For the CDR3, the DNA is TGTGCCAGCAGCTCCCGAGAACTAGCGGGGACGCAAACCTACAATGAGCAGTTCTTC.

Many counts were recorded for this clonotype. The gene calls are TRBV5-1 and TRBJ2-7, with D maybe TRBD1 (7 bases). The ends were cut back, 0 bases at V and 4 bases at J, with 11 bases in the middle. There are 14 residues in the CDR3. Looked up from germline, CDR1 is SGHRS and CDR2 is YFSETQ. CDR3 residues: CASSLGAGGYEQYF. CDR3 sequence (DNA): TGCGCCAGCAGCTTGGGAGCAGGGGGGTACGAGCAGTACTTC.

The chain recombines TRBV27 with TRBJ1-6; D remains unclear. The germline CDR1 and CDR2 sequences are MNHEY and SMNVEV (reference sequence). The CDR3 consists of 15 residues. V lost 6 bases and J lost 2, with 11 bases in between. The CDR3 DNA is TGTGCCAGCAGGGGCCCGGACCCCTATAATTCACCCCTCCACTTT. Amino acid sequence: CASRGPDPYNSPLHF.

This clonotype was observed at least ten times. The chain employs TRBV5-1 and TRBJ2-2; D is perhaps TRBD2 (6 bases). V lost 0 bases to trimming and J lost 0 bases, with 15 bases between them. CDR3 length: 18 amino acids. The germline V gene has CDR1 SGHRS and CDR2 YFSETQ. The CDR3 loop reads CASSLVPGGDPNTGELFF. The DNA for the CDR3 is TGCGCCAGCAGCTTGGTCCCAGGAGGGGATCCGAACACCGGGGAGCTGTTTTTT.

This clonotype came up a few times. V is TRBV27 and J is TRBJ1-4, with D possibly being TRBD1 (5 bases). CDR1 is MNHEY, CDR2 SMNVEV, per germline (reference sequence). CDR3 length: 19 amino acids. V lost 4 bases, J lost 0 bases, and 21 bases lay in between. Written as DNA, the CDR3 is TGTGCCAGCAGTTCCAACCAGGGAGTCGGCGATCCAACTAATGAAAAACTGTTTTTT. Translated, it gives CASSSNQGVGDPTNEKLFF.

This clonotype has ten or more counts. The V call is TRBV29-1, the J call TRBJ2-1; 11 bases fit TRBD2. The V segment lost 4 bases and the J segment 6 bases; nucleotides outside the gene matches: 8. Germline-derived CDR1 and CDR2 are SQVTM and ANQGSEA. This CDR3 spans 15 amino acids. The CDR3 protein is CSVGLAGGLPNEQFF. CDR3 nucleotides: TGCAGCGTTGGATTAGCGGGGGGGCTTCCCAATGAGCAGTTCTTC.

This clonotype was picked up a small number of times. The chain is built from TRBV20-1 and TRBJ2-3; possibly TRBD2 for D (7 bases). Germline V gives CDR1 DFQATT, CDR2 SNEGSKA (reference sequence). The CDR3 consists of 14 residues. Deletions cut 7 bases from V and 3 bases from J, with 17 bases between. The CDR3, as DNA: TGCAGTGTCAGGGGAGGGGGAGGGACAGATACGCAGTATTTT. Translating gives CSVRGGGGTDTQYF.